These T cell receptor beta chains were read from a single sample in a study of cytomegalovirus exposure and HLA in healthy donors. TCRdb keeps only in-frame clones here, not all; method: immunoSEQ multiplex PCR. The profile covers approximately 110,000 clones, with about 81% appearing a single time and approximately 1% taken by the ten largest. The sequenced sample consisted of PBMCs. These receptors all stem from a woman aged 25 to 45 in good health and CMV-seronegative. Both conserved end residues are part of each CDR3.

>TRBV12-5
CASGLLFGVSYGYTF
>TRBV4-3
CASSPLDGGSYEQYF
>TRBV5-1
CASSLVIGETQYF
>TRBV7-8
CASSPGERGNTEAFF
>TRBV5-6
CASSLRTAWRNQPQHF
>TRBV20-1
CSAGGANGYTF
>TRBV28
CASSFRTGVNQPQHF
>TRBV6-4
CASSEFPGGNYGYTF
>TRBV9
CASSLLPRGQGVIYF
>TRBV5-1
CASRRVQETQYF
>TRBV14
CASSPRTGDFYGYTF
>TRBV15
CATSRDRRQGASGEQFF
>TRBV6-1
CASSERTANYGYTF
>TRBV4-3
CASSQATGFYNEQFF
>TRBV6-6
CASSLGGGSTDTQYF
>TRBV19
CASSQTPDRDRLYLYGYTF
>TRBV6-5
CASSYKYGEQFF
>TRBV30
CAWTGGHSYNEQFF
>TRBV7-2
CASSSGLPRNTIYF
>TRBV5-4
CASSPVAGKETQYF
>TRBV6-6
CASSSAGDTQYF
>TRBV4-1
CASSPLGGGYEQYF
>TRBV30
CAPDSTKNTEAFF
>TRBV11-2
CASSLTSGSITGELFF
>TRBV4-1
CASSQPGQGVNSPLHF
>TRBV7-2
CASSLDQGETQYF
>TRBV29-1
CSVAASGSYNEQFF
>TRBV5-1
CASRTPGTGDFDTQYF
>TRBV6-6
CASSYYQGGNTEAFF
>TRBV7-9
CASSLVQETQYF
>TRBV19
CASSQGYEKLFF
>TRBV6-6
CASSYPPELTEAFF
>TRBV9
CASSAPSLSYTDTQYF
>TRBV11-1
CASSFQYNEQFF
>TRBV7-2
CASSTTSGRADRFF
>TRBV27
CASSLSAGTKKETQYF
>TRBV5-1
CASSLGVRTGTGKVLYEQYF
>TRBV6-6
CASSGGQGTEQYF
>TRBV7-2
CASSSGTSDHYNEQFF
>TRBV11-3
CASSSITGSLYF
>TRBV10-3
CAAGPSGEETQYF
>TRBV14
CASSQSGTGGAFF
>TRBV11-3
CASSHRQASFSGNTIYF
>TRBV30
CAWSRGGFDYGYTF
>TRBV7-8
CASSLSANRGWHTEAFF
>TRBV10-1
CASSERQGPTEAFF
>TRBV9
CASSPDRSLAGVREQYF
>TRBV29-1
CSAEVGSGEQFF